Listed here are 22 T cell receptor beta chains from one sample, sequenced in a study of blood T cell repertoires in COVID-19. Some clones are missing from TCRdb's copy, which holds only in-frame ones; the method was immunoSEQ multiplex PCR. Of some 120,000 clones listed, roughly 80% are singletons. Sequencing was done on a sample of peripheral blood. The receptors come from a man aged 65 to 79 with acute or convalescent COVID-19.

CDR3 region: CASSLAFPTSVPGELFF. As DNA, the CDR3 is TGCGCCAGCAGCTTGGCCTTTCCGACTAGCGTGCCCGGGGAGCTGTTTTTT. J is TRBJ2-2 and V is TRBV5-1; 8 bases are shared with TRBD2. The germline gives CDR1 SGHRS, CDR2 YFSETQ. The V gene end was trimmed by 0 bases and the J gene end by 6 bases; junction bases not matched to a gene: 10. This CDR3 comprises 17 residues.

CDR3 nucleotide sequence: TGTGCCAGCAGCTTGTACTTAAGCGAGCAGTACTTC. Its protein is CASSLYLSEQYF. This chain joins TRBV5-5 and TRBJ2-7; D gene uncertain. Germline V gene sequence: CDR1 SGHKS, CDR2 YYEKEE (reference sequence). V was shortened by 1 base and J by 6 bases, with 8 bases between the two germline ends. There are 12 residues in the CDR3.

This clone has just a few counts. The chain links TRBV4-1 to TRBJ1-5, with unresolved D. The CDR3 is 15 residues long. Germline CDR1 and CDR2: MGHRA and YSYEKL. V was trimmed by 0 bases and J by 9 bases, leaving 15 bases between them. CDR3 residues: CASSQDPGVQLPQHF. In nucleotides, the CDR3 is TGCGCCAGCAGCCAAGACCCCGGGGTCCAATTGCCCCAGCATTTT.

CDR3 nucleotides: TGTGCCAGCTCACCCGGACAGATTAAGAACACCGGGGAGCTGTTTTTT. Its protein is CASSPGQIKNTGELFF. The chain carries TRBV18 and TRBJ2-2, with a weak D call TRBD1 (6 bases). The germline CDR1 and CDR2 sequences are KGHSH and LQKENI. V was pared by 3 bases and J by 1 base, with 12 bases between. The CDR3 has 16 residues. Drawing the rest from reference TRBV18 and TRBJ2-2, the complete variable domain is NAGVMQNPRHLVRRRGQEARLRCSPMKGHSHVYWYRQLPEEGLKFMVYLQKENIIDESGMPKERFSAEFPKEGPSILRIQQVVRGDSAAYFCASSPGQIKNTGELFFGEGSRLTVL.

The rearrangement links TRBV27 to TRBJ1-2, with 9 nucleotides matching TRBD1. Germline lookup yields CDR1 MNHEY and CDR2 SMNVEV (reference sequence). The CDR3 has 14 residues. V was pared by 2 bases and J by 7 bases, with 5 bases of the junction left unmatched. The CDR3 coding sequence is TGTGCCAGCAGTTTAATGGGACAGGGTCCTGGCTACACCTTC. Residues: CASSLMGQGPGYTF.

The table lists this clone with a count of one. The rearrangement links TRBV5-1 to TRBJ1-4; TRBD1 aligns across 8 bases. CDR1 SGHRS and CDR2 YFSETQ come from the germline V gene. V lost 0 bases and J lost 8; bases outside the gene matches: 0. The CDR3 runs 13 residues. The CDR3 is CASSLGQGEKLFF. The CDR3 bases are TGCGCCAGCAGCTTGGGACAGGGGGAAAAACTGTTTTTT.

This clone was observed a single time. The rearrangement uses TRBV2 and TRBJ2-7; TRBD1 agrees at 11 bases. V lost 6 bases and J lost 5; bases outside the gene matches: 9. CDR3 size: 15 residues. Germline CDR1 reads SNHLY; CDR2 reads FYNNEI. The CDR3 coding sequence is TGTGCCAGCAGACCCGGACAGGGGGCAGGCAACGAGCAGTACTTC. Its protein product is CASRPGQGAGNEQYF.

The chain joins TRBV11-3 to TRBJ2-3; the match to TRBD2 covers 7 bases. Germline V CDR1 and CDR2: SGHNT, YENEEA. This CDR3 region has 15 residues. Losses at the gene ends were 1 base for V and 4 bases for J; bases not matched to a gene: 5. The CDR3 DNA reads TGTGCCAGCAGCTTAGCAGCGGGGATCTCAGATACGCAGTATTTT. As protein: CASSLAAGISDTQYF.

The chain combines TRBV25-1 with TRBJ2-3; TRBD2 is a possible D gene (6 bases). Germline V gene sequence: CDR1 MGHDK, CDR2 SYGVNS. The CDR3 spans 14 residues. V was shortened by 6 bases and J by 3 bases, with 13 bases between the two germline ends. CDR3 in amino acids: CASRRDFVTDTQYF. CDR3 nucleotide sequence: TGTGCCAGCAGGAGGGACTTTGTAACAGATACGCAGTATTTT.

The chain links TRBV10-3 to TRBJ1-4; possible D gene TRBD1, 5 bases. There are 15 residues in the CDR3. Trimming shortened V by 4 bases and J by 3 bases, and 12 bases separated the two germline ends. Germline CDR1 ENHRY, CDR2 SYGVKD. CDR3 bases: TGTGCCATCAGTGGGGACTTCCCCCCTAATGAAAAACTGTTTTTT. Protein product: CAISGDFPPNEKLFF.

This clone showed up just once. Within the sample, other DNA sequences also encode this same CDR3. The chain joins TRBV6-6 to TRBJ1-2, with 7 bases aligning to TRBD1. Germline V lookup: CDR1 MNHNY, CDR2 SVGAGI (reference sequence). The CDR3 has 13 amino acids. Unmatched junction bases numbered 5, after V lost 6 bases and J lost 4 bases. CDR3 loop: CASRPGQIYGYTF. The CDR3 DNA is TGTGCCAGCAGGCCGGGACAGATCTATGGCTACACCTTC.

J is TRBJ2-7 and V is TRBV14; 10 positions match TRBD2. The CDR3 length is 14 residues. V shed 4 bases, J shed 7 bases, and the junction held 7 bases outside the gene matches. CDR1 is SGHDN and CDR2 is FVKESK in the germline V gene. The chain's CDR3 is CASSPQRGGREQYF. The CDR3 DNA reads TGTGCCAGCAGCCCCCAGCGGGGGGGCCGTGAGCAGTACTTC.

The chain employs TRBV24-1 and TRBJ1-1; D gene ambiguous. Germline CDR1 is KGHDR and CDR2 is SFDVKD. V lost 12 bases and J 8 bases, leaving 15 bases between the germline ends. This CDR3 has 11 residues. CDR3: CASFYPGEAFF. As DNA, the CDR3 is TGTGCCTCCTTTTACCCCGGGGAAGCTTTCTTT.

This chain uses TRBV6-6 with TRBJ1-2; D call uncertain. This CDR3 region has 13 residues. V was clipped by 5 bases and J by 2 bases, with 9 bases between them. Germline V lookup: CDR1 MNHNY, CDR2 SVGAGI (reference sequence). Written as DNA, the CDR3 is TGTGCCAGCAGTCCCTCAACAAACTATGGCTACACCTTC. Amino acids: CASSPSTNYGYTF.

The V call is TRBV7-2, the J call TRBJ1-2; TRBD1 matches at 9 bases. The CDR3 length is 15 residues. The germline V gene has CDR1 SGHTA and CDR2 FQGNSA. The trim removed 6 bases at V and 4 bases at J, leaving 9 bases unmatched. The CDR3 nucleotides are TGTGCCAGCAGGCTAGAGACAGGGGGTGGCTATGGCTACACCTTC. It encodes CASRLETGGGYGYTF.

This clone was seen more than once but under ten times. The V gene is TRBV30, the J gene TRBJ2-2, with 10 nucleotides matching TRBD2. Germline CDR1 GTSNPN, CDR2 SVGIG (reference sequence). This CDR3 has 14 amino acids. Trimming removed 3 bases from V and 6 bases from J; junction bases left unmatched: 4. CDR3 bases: TGTGCCTGGAGGCCCGGGACTAGCGCCGGGGAGCTGTTTTTT. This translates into CAWRPGTSAGELFF.

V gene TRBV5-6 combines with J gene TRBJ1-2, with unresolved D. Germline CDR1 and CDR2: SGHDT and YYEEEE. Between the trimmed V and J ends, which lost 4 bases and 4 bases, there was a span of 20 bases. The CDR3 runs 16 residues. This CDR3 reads CASSPFFGAFTYGYTF. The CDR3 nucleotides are TGTGCCAGCAGCCCCTTTTTTGGAGCCTTTACCTATGGCTACACCTTC.

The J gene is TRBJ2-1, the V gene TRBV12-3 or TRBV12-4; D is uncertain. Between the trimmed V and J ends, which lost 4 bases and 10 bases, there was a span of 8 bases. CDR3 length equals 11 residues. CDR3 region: CASSSFGEQFF. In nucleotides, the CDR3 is TGTGCCAGCAGTTCCTTCGGGGAGCAGTTCTTC.

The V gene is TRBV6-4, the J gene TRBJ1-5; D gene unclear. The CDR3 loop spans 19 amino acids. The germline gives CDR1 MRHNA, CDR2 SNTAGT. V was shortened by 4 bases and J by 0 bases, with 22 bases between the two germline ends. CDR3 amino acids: CASSVPNIGLDYSNQPQHF. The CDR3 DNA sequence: TGTGCCAGCAGTGTCCCCAACATAGGATTGGACTATAGCAATCAGCCCCAGCATTTT.

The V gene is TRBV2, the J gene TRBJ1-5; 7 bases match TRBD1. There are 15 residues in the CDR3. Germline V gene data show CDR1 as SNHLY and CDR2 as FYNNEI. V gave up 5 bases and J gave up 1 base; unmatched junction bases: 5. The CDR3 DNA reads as TGTGCCAGCAGTAGGGACAGTCAAAGCAATCAGCCCCAGCATTTT. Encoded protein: CASSRDSQSNQPQHF.

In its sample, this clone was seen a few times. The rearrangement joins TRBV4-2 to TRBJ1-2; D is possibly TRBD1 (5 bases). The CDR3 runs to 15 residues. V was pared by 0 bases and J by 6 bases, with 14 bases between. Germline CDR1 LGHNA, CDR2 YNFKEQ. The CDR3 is CASSQESQGIDGYTF. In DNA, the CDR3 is TGTGCCAGCAGCCAAGAATCGCAGGGTATTGATGGCTACACCTTC.

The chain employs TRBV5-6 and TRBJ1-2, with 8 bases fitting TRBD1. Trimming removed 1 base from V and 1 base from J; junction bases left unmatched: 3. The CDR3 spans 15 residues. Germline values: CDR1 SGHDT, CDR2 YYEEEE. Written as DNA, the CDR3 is TGTGCCAGCAGCTTGCTGGACAGGGATAACTATGGCTACACCTTC. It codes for CASSLLDRDNYGYTF. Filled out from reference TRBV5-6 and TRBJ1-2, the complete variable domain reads DAGVTQSPTHLIKTRGQQVTLRCSPKSGHDTVSWYQQALGQGPQFIFQYYEEEERQRGNFPDRFSGHQFPNYSSELNVNALLLGDSALYLCASSLLDRDNYGYTFGSGTRLTVV.